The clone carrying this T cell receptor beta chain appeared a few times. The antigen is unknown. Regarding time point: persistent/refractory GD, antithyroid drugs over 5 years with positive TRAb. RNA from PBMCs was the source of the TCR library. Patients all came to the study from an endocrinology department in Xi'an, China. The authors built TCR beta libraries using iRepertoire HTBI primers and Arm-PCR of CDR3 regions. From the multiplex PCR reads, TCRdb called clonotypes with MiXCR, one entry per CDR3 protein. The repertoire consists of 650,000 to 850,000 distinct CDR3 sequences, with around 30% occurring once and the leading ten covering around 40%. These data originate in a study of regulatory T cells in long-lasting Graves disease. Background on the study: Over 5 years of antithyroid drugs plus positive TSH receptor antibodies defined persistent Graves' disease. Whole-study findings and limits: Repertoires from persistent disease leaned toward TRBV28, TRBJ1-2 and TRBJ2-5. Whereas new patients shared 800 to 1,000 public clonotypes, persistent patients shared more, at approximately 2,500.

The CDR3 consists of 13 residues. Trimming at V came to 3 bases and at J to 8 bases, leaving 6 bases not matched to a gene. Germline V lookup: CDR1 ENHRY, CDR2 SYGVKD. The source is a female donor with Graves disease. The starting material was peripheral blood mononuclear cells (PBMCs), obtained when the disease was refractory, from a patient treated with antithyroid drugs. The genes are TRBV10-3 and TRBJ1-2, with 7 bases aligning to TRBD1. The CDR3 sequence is CAISEDRAAGYTF. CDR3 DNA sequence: TGTGCCATCAGTGAAGACAGGGCGGCCGGCTACACCTTC.